A single sample gave rise to the 6 T cell receptor beta chains below, sequenced in a study of T cell responses to AZD1222 COVID-19 vaccine. The assay was immunoSEQ multiplex PCR, and TCRdb's table has in-frame clones only and misses some. The sample yields about 110,000 clones, more than 75% seen once. This sample comprised peripheral blood, obtained on day 0 of AZD1222 vaccination. The receptor source for this set is an adult in good health.

The V and J genes are TRBV6-1 and TRBJ1-2, with a possible D match to TRBD1 (6 bases). The CDR3 length is 15 residues. CDR1 MNHNS and CDR2 SASEGT come from the germline V gene. Trimming shortened V by 3 bases and J by 3 bases, and 14 bases separated the two germline ends. The CDR3 nucleotides are TGTGCCAGCAGTGAGCTGCCGGGGGCAGACTATGGCTACACCTTC. As protein: CASSELPGADYGYTF.

The V and J genes are TRBV29-1 and TRBJ1-1; no reliable D call. V was pared by 4 bases and J by 7 bases, with 13 bases between. This CDR3 comprises 12 residues. Germline V gives CDR1 SQVTM, CDR2 ANQGSEA. CDR3 DNA: TGCAGCGTTGTCCCTGGGGTTGGTGAAGCTTTCTTT. This encodes CSVVPGVGEAFF.

The chain combines TRBV5-1 with TRBJ1-2, with a possible D match to TRBD1 (5 bases). V shed 5 bases and J shed 9 bases, with 23 bases lying between them. The CDR3 runs to 15 residues. Germline CDR1 SGHRS, CDR2 YFSETQ. CDR3 sequence: CASRRGLGEGESYTF. The CDR3 DNA is TGCGCCAGCAGGAGGGGTCTAGGCGAGGGCGAGAGCTACACCTTC.

The chain recombines TRBV6-2 or TRBV6-3 with TRBJ1-4; D not certain. Germline CDR1 MNHEY, CDR2 SVGEGT. This CDR3 has 11 residues. The V and J ends lost 5 bases and 8 bases respectively, with 6 bases between them. The CDR3 nucleotides read TGTGCCAGCAGTCGATTGGAAAAACTGTTTTTT. Protein product: CASSRLEKLFF.

V gene TRBV2 combines with J gene TRBJ1-5; D is uncertain. This CDR3 spans 14 amino acids. Trimming stripped 6 bases from V and 0 bases from J, with 9 bases between. Germline CDR1 reads SNHLY; CDR2 reads FYNNEI. The CDR3 DNA is TGTGCCAGCAGCGCCCAAGTTAGCAATCAGCCCCAGCATTTT. This encodes CASSAQVSNQPQHF.

The V call is TRBV5-6, the J call TRBJ1-2; D perhaps matches TRBD1 (6 bases). Germline V lookup: CDR1 SGHDT, CDR2 YYEEEE. Trimming took 3 bases from V and 4 from J, leaving 16 bases between them. The CDR3 length is 15 residues. This chain's CDR3 is CASSSTARGGYGYTF. The CDR3 DNA is TGTGCCAGCAGCTCGACCGCAAGGGGGGGCTATGGCTACACCTTC.